The T cell receptor beta chain described here comes from a study of shared clonotypes between healthy human individuals. Between the trimmed V and J ends, which lost 6 bases and 5 bases, there was a span of 5 bases. Per germline, CDR1 SQVTM and CDR2 ANQGSEA. The CDR3 extends over 10 amino acids. General study findings and limits: Sorted-subset sequencing was shown by rarefaction to be incomplete despite large depth. Generation of non-shared clonotypes was less probable than generation of clonotypes shared by all four donors.

A word on this clone: Its antigen remains unidentified. This sample includes further DNA sequences coding for the same CDR3.

This table comes from immunoSEQ multiplex PCR, and its TCRdb copy is limited to in-frame clones, with some not included. The sample lists 2 million to 2.5 million clones; about 95% were seen once. Naive-designated CD8 cells lacked CD45RO, were positively enriched for CCR7, and omitted terminally differentiated effector memory CD45RA+ cells. The chain is built from TRBV29-1 and TRBJ2-1; D is unresolved. The sequence was collected from a man younger than 35 in good health. Sample: naive CD8+ T cells sorted from blood. CDR3 nucleotides: TGCAGCGTCGAGGACAATGAGCAGTTCTTC. Its protein product is CSVEDNEQFF.